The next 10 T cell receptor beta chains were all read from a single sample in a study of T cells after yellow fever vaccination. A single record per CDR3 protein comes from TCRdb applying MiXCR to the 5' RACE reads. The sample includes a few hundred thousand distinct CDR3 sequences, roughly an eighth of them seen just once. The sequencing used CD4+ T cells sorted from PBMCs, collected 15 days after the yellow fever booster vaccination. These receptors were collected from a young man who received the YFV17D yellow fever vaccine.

CDR3 sequence reads: CATSRVDTDTQYF. CDR3 DNA: TGTGCCACCAGCAGAGTGGACACAGATACGCAGTATTTT. V is TRBV15 and J is TRBJ2-3; D is unresolved. Trimming stripped 1 base from V and 2 bases from J, with 4 bases between. The length of the CDR3 is 13 residues. Germline V gives CDR1 LNHNV, CDR2 YYDKDF (reference sequence).

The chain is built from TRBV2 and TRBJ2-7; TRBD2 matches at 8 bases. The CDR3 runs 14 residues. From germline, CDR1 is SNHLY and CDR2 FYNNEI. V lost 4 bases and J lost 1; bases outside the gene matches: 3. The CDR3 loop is CASSAGGKSYEQYV. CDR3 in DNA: TGTGCCAGCAGTGCGGGGGGGAAATCCTACGAGCAGTACGTC.

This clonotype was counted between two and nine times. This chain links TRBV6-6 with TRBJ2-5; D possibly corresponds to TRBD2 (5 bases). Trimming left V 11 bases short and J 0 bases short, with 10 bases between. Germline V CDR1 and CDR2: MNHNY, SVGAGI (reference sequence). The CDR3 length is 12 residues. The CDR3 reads CAGSTNQETQYF. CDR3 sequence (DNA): TGTGCCGGATCGACTAACCAAGAGACCCAGTACTTC.

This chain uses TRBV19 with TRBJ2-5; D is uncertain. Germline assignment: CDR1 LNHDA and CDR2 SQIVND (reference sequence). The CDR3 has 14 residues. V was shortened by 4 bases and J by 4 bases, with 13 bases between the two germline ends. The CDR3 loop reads CASSNTRKGETQYF. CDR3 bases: TGTGCCAGTAGTAACACACGGAAAGGAGAGACCCAGTACTTC.

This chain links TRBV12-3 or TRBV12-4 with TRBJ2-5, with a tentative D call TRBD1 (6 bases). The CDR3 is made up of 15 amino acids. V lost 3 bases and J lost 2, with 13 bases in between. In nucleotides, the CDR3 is TGTGCCAGCAGTTTTAACAGGGCGATACAAGAGACCCAGTACTTC. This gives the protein CASSFNRAIQETQYF.

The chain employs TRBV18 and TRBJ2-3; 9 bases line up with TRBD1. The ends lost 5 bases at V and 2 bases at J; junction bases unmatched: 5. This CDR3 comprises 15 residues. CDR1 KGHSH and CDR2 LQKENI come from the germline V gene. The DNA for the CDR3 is TGTGCCAGCTCAGTGACAGGGGGATCCACAGATACGCAGTATTTT. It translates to CASSVTGGSTDTQYF.

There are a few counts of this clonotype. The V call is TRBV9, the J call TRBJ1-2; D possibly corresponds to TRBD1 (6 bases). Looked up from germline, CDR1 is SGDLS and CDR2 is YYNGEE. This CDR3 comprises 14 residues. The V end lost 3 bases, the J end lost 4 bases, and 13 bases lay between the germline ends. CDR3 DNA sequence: TGTGCCAGCAGCGCCGAGGGGGGCGCCTATGGCTACACCTTC. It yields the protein CASSAEGGAYGYTF.

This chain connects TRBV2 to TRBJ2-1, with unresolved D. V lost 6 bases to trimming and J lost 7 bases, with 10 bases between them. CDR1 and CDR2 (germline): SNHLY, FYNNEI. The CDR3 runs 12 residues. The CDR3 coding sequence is TGTGCCAGCAGCGTGGTAGGGAATGAGCAGTTCTTC. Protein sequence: CASSVVGNEQFF.

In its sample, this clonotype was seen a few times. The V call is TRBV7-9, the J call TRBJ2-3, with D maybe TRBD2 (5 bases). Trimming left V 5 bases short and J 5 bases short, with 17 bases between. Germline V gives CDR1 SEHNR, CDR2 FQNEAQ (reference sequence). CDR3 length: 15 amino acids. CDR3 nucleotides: TGTGCCAGCAGCAGCGCAGGCGGGCCGGGAGATACGCAGTATTTT. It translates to CASSSAGGPGDTQYF.

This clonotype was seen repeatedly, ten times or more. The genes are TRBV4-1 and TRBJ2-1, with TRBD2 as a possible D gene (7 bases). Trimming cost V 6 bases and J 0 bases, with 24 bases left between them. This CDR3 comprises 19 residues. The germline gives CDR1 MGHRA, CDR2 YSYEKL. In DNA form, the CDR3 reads TGCGCCAGCAGTCAGGGAAGGTTGAGGGGGGGCAGCTCCTACAATGAGCAGTTCTTC. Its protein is CASSQGRLRGGSSYNEQFF.